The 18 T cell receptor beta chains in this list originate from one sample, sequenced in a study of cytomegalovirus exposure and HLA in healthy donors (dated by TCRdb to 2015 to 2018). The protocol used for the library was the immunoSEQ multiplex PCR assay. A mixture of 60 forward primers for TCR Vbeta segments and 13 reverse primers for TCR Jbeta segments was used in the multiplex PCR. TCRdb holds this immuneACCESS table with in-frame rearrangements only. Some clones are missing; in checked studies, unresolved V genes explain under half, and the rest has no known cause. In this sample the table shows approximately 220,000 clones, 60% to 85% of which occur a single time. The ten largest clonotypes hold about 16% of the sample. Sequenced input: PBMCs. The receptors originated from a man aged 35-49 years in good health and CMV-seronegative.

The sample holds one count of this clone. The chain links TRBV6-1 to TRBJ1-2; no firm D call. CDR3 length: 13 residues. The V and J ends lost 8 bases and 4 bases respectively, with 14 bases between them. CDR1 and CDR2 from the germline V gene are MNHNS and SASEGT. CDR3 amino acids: CASGEESRYGYTF. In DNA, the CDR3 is TGTGCCAGCGGGGAGGAAAGTCGCTATGGCTACACCTTC.

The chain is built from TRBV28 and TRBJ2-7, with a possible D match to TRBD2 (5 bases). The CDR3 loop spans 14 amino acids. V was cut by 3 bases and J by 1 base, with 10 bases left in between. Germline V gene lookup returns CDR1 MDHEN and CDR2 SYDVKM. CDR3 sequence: CASSFVDLSYEQYF. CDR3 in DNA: TGTGCCAGCAGTTTCGTGGACTTATCCTACGAGCAGTACTTC.

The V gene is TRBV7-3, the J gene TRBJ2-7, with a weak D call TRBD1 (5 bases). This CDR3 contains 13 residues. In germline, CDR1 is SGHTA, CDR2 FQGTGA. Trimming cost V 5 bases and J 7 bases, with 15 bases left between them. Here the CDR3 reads CASSEGMGLEQYF. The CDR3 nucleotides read TGTGCCAGCAGCGAAGGGATGGGGCTTGAGCAGTACTTC.

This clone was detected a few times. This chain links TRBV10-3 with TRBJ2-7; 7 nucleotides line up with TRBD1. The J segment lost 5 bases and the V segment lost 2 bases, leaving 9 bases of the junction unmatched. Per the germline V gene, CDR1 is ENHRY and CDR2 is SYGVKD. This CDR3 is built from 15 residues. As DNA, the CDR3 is TGTGCCATCAGTGAGGACAGGGTCTTTAGGGACGAGCAGTACTTC. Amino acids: CAISEDRVFRDEQYF.

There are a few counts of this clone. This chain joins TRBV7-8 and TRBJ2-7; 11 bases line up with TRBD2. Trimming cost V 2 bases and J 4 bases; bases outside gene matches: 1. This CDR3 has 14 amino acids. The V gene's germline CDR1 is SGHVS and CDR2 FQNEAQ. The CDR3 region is CASSLPSGRYEQYF. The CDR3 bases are TGTGCCAGCAGCTTACCTAGCGGGAGGTACGAGCAGTACTTC. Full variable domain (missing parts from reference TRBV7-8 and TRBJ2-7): GAGVSQSPRYKVAKRGQDVALRCDPISGHVSLFWYQQALGQGPEFLTYFQNEAQLDKSGLPSDRFFAERPEGSVSTLKIQRTQQEDSAVYLCASSLPSGRYEQYFGPGTRLTVT.

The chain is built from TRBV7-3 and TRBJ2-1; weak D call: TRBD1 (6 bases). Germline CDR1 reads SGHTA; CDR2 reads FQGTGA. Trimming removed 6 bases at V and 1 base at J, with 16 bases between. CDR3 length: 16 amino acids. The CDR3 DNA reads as TGTGCCAGCAGACTCACCGGGACAAGGTCCTACAATGAGCAGTTCTTC. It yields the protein CASRLTGTRSYNEQFF.

The chain's CDR3 is CASSLETGQPQHF. CDR3 bases: TGTGCCAGCAGCTTAGAGACGGGTCAGCCCCAGCATTTT. The chain links TRBV11-2 to TRBJ1-5, with D unresolved. The CDR3 is made up of 13 amino acids. In germline, CDR1 is SGHAT, CDR2 FQNNGV. The V and J ends lost 0 bases and 6 bases respectively, with 6 bases between them.

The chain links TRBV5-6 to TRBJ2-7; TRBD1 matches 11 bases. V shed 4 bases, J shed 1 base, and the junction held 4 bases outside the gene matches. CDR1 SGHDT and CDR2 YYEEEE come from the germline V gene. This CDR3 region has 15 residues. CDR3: CASSPGTGGSYEQYF. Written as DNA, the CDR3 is TGTGCCAGCAGCCCGGGGACAGGGGGTTCCTACGAGCAGTACTTC.

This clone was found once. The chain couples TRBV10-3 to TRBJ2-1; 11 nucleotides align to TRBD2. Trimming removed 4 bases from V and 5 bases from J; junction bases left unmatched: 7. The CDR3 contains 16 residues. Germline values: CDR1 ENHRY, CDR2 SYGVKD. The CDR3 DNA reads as TGTGCCATCAGTGTCCGACTAGCGGGGCTCAACAATGAGCAGTTCTTC. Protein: CAISVRLAGLNNEQFF.

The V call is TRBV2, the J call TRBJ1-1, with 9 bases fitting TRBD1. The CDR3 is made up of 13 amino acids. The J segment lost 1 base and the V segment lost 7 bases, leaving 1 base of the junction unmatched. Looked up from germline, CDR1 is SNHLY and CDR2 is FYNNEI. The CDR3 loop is CASKGQGNTEAFF. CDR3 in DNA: TGTGCCAGCAAGGGACAGGGGAACACTGAAGCTTTCTTT.

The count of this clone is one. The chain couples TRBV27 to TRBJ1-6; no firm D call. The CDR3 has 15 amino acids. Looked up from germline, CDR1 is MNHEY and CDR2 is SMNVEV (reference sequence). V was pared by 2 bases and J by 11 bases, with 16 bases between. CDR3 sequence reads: CASSLRGQVRTPLHF. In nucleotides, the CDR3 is TGTGCCAGCAGTTTAAGAGGGCAGGTTAGGACACCCCTCCACTTT.

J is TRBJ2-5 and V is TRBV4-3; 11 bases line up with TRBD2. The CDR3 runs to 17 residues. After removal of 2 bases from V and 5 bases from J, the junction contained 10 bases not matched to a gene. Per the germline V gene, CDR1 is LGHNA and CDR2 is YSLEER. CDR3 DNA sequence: TGCGCCAGCAGCCAAACCCTCCTAGCGGGGGGACGGGAGACCCAGTACTTC. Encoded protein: CASSQTLLAGGRETQYF.

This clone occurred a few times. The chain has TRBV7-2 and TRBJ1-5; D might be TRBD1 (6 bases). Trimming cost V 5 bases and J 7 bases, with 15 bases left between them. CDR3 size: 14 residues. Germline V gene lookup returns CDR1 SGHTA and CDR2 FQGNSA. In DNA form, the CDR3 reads TGTGCCAGCAGCCCCAGGGGCTTCGGACAGCCCCAGCATTTT. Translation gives CASSPRGFGQPQHF.

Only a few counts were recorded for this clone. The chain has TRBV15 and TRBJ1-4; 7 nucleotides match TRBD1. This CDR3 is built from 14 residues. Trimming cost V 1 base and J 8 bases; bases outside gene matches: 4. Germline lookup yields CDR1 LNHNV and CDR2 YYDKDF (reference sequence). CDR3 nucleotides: TGTGCCACCAGCAGAGGGACAGGAGGGGAAAAACTGTTTTTT. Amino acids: CATSRGTGGEKLFF.

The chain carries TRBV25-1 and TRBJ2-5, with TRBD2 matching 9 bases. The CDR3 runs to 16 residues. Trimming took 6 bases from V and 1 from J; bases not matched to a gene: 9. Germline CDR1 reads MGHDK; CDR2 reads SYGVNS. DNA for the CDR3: TGTGCCAGCAGGGGAACTAGACTAGCGGCCCAAGAGACCCAGTACTTC. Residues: CASRGTRLAAQETQYF.

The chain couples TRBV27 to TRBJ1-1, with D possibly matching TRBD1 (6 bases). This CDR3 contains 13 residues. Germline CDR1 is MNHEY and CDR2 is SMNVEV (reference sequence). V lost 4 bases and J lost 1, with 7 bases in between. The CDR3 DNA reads TGTGCCAGCAGTTACAGGGAGAACACTGAAGCTTTCTTT. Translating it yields CASSYRENTEAFF.

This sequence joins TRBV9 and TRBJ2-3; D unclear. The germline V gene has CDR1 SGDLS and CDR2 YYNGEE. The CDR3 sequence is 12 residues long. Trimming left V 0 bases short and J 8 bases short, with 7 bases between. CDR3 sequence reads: CASSVELGTQYF. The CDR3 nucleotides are TGTGCCAGCAGCGTAGAGCTTGGTACGCAGTATTTT.

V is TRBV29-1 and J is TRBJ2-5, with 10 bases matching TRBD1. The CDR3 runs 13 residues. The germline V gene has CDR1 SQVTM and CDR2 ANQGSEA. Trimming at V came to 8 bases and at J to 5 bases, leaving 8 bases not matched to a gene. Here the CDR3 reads CSSRTGGGETQYF. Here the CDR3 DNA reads TGCAGCTCCCGGACAGGGGGTGGGGAGACCCAGTACTTC.